This T cell receptor beta chain was documented in a study of beta chain features in type 1 diabetes. About the research overall: Cell yields, gender and age were similar in healthy donors and patients.

Study-level points and caveats: Cells carrying high TCR expression could end up over-represented when cDNA is sequenced. Comparison showed that naive, central memory and Treg TCRB repertoires appeared more similar among patients than among healthy donors. Moderate yet significant TCRB CDR3 shortening was seen in Type 1 diabetes patients in all four CD4+ subsets.

Regarding this clone: The target antigen is unknown.

cDNA synthesis used the whole RNA isolate, giving expressed TCRB sequences. Assay: immunoSEQ multiplex PCR; the TCRdb copy retains only in-frame clones and omits some. The sample lists roughly 170,000 clones; less than 15% were seen once. The CDR3 has 15 amino acids. The ends lost 4 bases at V and 0 bases at J; junction bases unmatched: 5. Germline CDR1 reads GTSNPN; CDR2 reads SVGIG (reference sequence). This sequence joins TRBV30 and TRBJ1-2; TRBD1 matches at 10 bases. Material: central memory CD4+ T cells from blood. The clonotype comes from a woman in her late teens or twenties in good health. In DNA, the CDR3 is TGTGCCTGGATCGGAGGACAGGGGGCTAACTATGGCTACACCTTC. Its protein product is CAWIGGQGANYGYTF.